One sample yielded the 18 T cell receptor beta chains listed below, sequenced in a study of blood T cell repertoires in COVID-19. Assay: immunoSEQ multiplex PCR; the TCRdb copy retains only in-frame clones and omits some. Of roughly 500,000 clones listed, around 89% are singletons. The sample taken for sequencing was PBMCs or T cells enriched from blood (not recorded which). These receptor sequences come from a woman aged 40 to 50 who had recovered from COVID-19.

The rearrangement links TRBV10-1 to TRBJ2-1, with TRBD2 identical over 7 bases. The CDR3 contains 15 residues. V lost 2 bases to trimming and J lost 4 bases; unmatched junction nucleotides: 5. Germline assignment: CDR1 WNHNN and CDR2 SYGVQD (reference sequence). The DNA of the CDR3 is TGCGCCAGCAGTGAGGCTAGCGGATCATACAATGAGCAGTTCTTC. Protein: CASSEASGSYNEQFF.

This chain links TRBV10-1 with TRBJ1-5; D unclear. From germline, CDR1 is WNHNN and CDR2 SYGVQD (reference sequence). V was cut by 3 bases and J by 4 bases, with 7 bases left in between. The CDR3 consists of 13 residues. The DNA for the CDR3 is TGCGCCAGCAGTGACTCGGGTAATCAGCCCCAGCATTTT. Amino acid sequence: CASSDSGNQPQHF.

The chain uses TRBV7-8 and TRBJ2-2, with D perhaps TRBD1 (6 bases). The CDR3 extends over 16 amino acids. The ends were cut back, 2 bases at V and 3 bases at J, with 13 bases in the middle. Per the germline V gene, CDR1 is SGHVS and CDR2 is FQNEAQ. The CDR3 nucleotides read TGTGCCAGCAGCTTATTGGGGGCAGGAGACACCGGGGAGCTGTTTTTT. Protein: CASSLLGAGDTGELFF.

The rearrangement uses TRBV24-1 and TRBJ1-2; a possible D gene is TRBD1 (5 bases). The germline V gene has CDR1 KGHDR and CDR2 SFDVKD. Trimming took off 0 bases at V and 8 bases at J, with 15 bases between the two ends. This CDR3 has 15 residues. CDR3 bases: TGTGCCACCAGTGATTTGCGGGGGGGTTCGTACGGCTACACCTTC. Amino acid sequence: CATSDLRGGSYGYTF.

V gene TRBV21-1 combines with J gene TRBJ2-2; TRBD2, the table's D call, lacks a check against the DNA. TRBV21-1 is tagged as a pseudogene. The CDR3 extends over 18 amino acids. CDR3 sequence reads: CASRKAGLAGSNGGELFF. CDR3 coding DNA: TGTGCCAGCAGAAAAGCGGGACTAGCGGGAAGCAATGGCGGGGAGCTGTTTTTT.

The chain couples TRBV15 to TRBJ1-1; possibly TRBD1 for D (6 bases). V lost 0 bases to trimming and J lost 4 bases, with 12 bases between them. The CDR3 contains 15 residues. Germline CDR1 reads LNHNV; CDR2 reads YYDKDF (reference sequence). The CDR3 DNA reads as TGTGCCACCAGCAGAGATCCGCAGGGGAGCACTGAAGCTTTCTTT. Amino acids: CATSRDPQGSTEAFF.

The gene calls are TRBV12-3 or TRBV12-4 and TRBJ1-6, with 10 bases matching TRBD1. Losses at the gene ends were 6 bases for V and 18 bases for J; bases not matched to a gene: 11. This CDR3 comprises 13 residues. For the CDR3, the DNA is TGTGCCAGCAGACCGCCGGGACAGGGGATCTGCCACTTT. It is translated as CASRPPGQGICHF.

The gene calls are TRBV30 and TRBJ2-5; TRBD2 matches at 10 bases. The CDR3 consists of 21 residues. The V segment lost 1 base and the J segment 2 bases; nucleotides outside the gene matches: 22. Germline V lookup: CDR1 GTSNPN, CDR2 SVGIG (reference sequence). The CDR3 here is CAWSARGGLAGVAKLQETQYF. The CDR3 bases are TGTGCCTGGAGTGCACGCGGGGGGCTAGCGGGGGTAGCAAAACTTCAAGAGACCCAGTACTTC.

The V gene is TRBV7-2, the J gene TRBJ2-1, with a possible D match to TRBD2 (6 bases). Looked up from germline, CDR1 is SGHTA and CDR2 is FQGNSA. The V end lost 11 bases, the J end lost 7 bases, and 24 bases lay between the germline ends. This CDR3 has 15 residues. CDR3 loop: CASYSSASHRNEQFF. In nucleotides, the CDR3 is TGTGCCTCCTATTCTAGCGCATCCCATCGGAATGAGCAGTTCTTC. Filled out from reference TRBV7-2 and TRBJ2-1, the complete variable domain reads GAGVSQSPSNKVTEKGKDVELRCDPISGHTALYWYRQSLGQGLEFLIYFQGNSAPDKSGLPSDRFSAERTGGSVSTLTIQRTQQEDSAVYLCASYSSASHRNEQFFGPGTRLTVL.

The V gene is TRBV5-3, the J gene TRBJ1-2; tentatively, D is TRBD1 (6 bases). TRBV5-3 is designated an ORF whose function remains uncertain. V lost 2 bases and J lost 0, with 14 bases in between. This CDR3 contains 16 residues. The DNA of the CDR3 is TGTGCCAGAAGCTTAGTTACAGGGTCCGCTAACTATGGCTACACCTTC. This gives the protein CARSLVTGSANYGYTF.

The chain combines TRBV27 with TRBJ1-2; maybe TRBD1 (6 bases). Trimming removed 6 bases from V and 1 base from J, with 15 bases in between. The germline CDR1 and CDR2 sequences are MNHEY and SMNVEV (reference sequence). The CDR3 has 15 residues. CDR3 bases: TGTGCCAGCAGGCTCACCCCACAGGGTAACTATGGCTACACCTTC. It codes for CASRLTPQGNYGYTF.

The genes are TRBV18 and TRBJ1-3; possible D gene TRBD1, 5 bases. Germline CDR1 and CDR2: KGHSH and LQKENI. The CDR3 totals 16 residues. Trimming left V 2 bases short and J 0 bases short, with 11 bases between. CDR3 sequence (DNA): TGTGCCAGCTCACCATCCTCCGGGGGCTCTGGAAACACCATATATTTT. Translating gives CASSPSSGGSGNTIYF.

The chain recombines TRBV11-2 with TRBJ2-4; 11 bases are a match to TRBD1. Germline V gene lookup returns CDR1 SGHAT and CDR2 FQNNGV. V lost 4 bases and J lost 6; bases outside the gene matches: 5. The CDR3 extends over 15 amino acids. CDR3 DNA: TGTGCCAGCAGCTCGGTGGACAGGGGGCGAAACATTCAGTACTTC. Protein: CASSSVDRGRNIQYF.

This chain uses TRBV7-2 with TRBJ2-1; D is ambiguous. Germline V gives CDR1 SGHTA, CDR2 FQGNSA. The CDR3 contains 12 residues. Trimming shortened V by 2 bases and J by 8 bases, and 7 bases separated the two germline ends. The CDR3 DNA sequence: TGTGCCAGCAGCTTACTTCGTTATGAGCAGTTCTTC. It is translated as CASSLLRYEQFF.

The chain joins TRBV7-8 to TRBJ1-3; no definite D call. Per germline, CDR1 SGHVS and CDR2 FQNEAQ. Trimming shortened V by 1 base and J by 5 bases, and 18 bases separated the two germline ends. There are 17 residues in the CDR3. The CDR3, as DNA: TGTGCCAGCAGCTTAGAGGGAGACTTCGACCTACGAAACACCATATATTTT. The encoded protein is CASSLEGDFDLRNTIYF.

The rearrangement uses TRBV24-1 and TRBJ1-5; a possible D gene is TRBD1 (6 bases). Germline V gene data show CDR1 as KGHDR and CDR2 as SFDVKD. Trimming left V 4 bases short and J 2 bases short, with 11 bases between. The CDR3 covers 15 residues. The CDR3 protein is CATSETGIGNQPQHF. The DNA for the CDR3 is TGTGCCACCAGTGAAACAGGGATCGGCAATCAGCCCCAGCATTTT.

The V gene is TRBV7-2, the J gene TRBJ1-1; 7 bases align to TRBD1. V lost 6 bases to trimming and J lost 0 bases; unmatched junction nucleotides: 7. The CDR3 runs 15 residues. Germline loops: CDR1 SGHTA, CDR2 FQGNSA. CDR3 DNA: TGTGCCAGCAGTCGACAGGGTGGTATGAACACTGAAGCTTTCTTT. Translation gives CASSRQGGMNTEAFF.

The chain has TRBV28 and TRBJ1-6; 8 positions agree with TRBD1. The junction had 2 bases not matched to a gene; V was cut back by 5 bases and J by 5 bases. CDR1 is MDHEN, CDR2 SYDVKM, per germline. This CDR3 is built from 14 residues. CDR3 sequence (DNA): TGTGCCAGCAGTACGACAGGGGATAATTCACCCCTCCACTTT. Protein product: CASSTTGDNSPLHF.